The 13 T cell receptor beta chains below were found in one sample sequenced in a study of kidney transplant recipient with SARS-CoV-2 infection. TCRdb re-analysed the reads in MiXCR, keeping a single row per CDR3 protein. The data show some 220,000 distinct CDR3 sequences, more than 25% seen once. The source material was a blood sample, sampled at baseline and on day 111 from a kidney transplant recipient. The receptors shown here come from a male patient aged 30 to 40 who had COVID-19 and was a kidney transplant recipient. Certain T cells may be donor cells from the graft.

The sample holds many counts of this clonotype. The chain uses TRBV7-3 and TRBJ2-1; TRBD2 agrees at 8 bases. Germline V gene data show CDR1 as SGHTA and CDR2 as FQGTGA. The V and J ends lost 5 bases and 3 bases, in that order; junction bases with no gene match: 12. CDR3 length: 17 amino acids. This CDR3 reads CASSPTSIAGSYNEQFF. DNA for the CDR3: TGTGCCAGCAGCCCCACCTCGATAGCGGGGAGCTACAATGAGCAGTTCTTC.

The table lists this clonotype with many counts. The chain links TRBV12-3 or TRBV12-4 to TRBJ2-7, with 13 bases fitting TRBD2. With 6 bases clipped from V and 5 bases from J, the junction kept 4 bases outside the gene matches. The CDR3 totals 14 residues. The CDR3 loop reads CASSPGLAGNEQYF. The CDR3 coding sequence is TGTGCCAGCAGCCCGGGACTAGCGGGAAACGAGCAGTACTTC.

The chain recombines TRBV5-5 with TRBJ2-3; D unclear. This CDR3 has 13 residues. The V gene lost 0 bases and the J gene lost 5 bases, with 7 bases spanning the gap. The germline V gene has CDR1 SGHKS and CDR2 YYEKEE (reference sequence). The DNA for the CDR3 is TGTGCCAGCAGCTTGGATTTGCGAGATACGCAGTATTTT. Its translation is CASSLDLRDTQYF.

This clonotype was seen at least ten times. The V and J genes are TRBV7-2 and TRBJ2-7; 14 nucleotides match TRBD2. This CDR3 contains 16 residues. Germline assignment: CDR1 SGHTA and CDR2 FQGNSA. Unmatched junction bases numbered 6, after V lost 5 bases and J lost 3 bases. CDR3 protein: CASSPGTSGSYYEQYF. CDR3 sequence (DNA): TGTGCCAGCAGCCCTGGGACTAGCGGGAGTTACTACGAGCAGTACTTC.

Comment on this clonotype: One junction end disagrees with the germline gene, perhaps due to a read error. This chain links TRBV11-2 with TRBJ1-2, with D uncertain. Germline V gene lookup returns CDR1 SGHAT and CDR2 FQNNGV. The CDR3 extends over 13 amino acids. CDR3 region: CAGSLAGAGGYTF. CDR3 coding DNA: TGTGCCGGCAGCTTAGCAGGCGCAGGAGGCTACACCTTC. The whole variable domain, filled in from reference TRBV11-2 and TRBJ1-2, reads EAGVAQSPRYKIIEKRQSVAFWCNPISGHATLYWYQQILGQGPKLLIQFQNNGVVDDSQLPKDRFSAERLKGVDSTLKIQPAKLEDSAVYLCAGSLAGAGGYTFGSGTRLTVV.

V and J are TRBV5-1 and TRBJ2-3; D is possibly TRBD2 (6 bases). The germline V gene encodes CDR1 SGHRS and CDR2 YFSETQ. The CDR3 spans 15 residues. V was pared by 3 bases and J by 2 bases, with 13 bases between. This CDR3 is CASSSGRDFTDTQYF. CDR3 bases: TGCGCCAGCAGCTCGGGGCGGGACTTCACAGATACGCAGTATTTT.

A word on this clonotype: It may be a read error: a sequence one base away is much more abundant. The J gene is TRBJ1-4, the V gene TRBV7-9, with a possible D match to TRBD1 (5 bases). Deletions cut 6 bases from V and 8 bases from J, with 22 bases between. Germline V lookup: CDR1 SEHNR, CDR2 FQNEAQ (reference sequence). CDR3 size: 16 residues. This chain's CDR3 is CASSPILWDRGEKLFF. Here the CDR3 DNA reads TGTGCCAGCAGTCCTATACTCTGGGACCGAGGGGAAAAACTGTTTTTT.

This clonotype was picked up many times. V and J are TRBV29-1 and TRBJ2-7; the D gene is possibly TRBD1 (5 bases). CDR3 length equals 12 residues. V was pared by 6 bases and J by 2 bases, with 11 bases between. CDR1 SQVTM and CDR2 ANQGSEA come from the germline V gene. The chain's CDR3 is CSVVPGTYEQYF. DNA for the CDR3: TGCAGCGTCGTGCCAGGGACCTACGAGCAGTACTTC.

This clonotype was observed many times. The V and J genes are TRBV3-1 and TRBJ1-2; D is unresolved. CDR3 size: 17 residues. V was cut by 5 bases and J by 4 bases, with 23 bases left in between. CDR1 LGHDT and CDR2 YNNKEL come from the germline V gene (reference sequence). The CDR3 region is CASSFSGTLRKTYGYTF. For the CDR3, the DNA is TGTGCCAGCAGCTTCTCCGGCACCCTTCGAAAGACCTATGGCTACACCTTC. Together with reference TRBV3-1 and TRBJ1-2, the CDR3 gives the full variable domain: DTAVSQTPKYLVTQMGNDKSIKCEQNLGHDTMYWYKQDSKKFLKIMFSYNNKELIINETVPNRFSPKSPDKAHLNLHINSLELGDSAVYFCASSFSGTLRKTYGYTFGSGTRLTVV.

The chain links TRBV4-2 to TRBJ2-6; D gene ambiguous. CDR1 and CDR2 from the germline V gene are LGHNA and YNFKEQ. CDR3 length equals 18 residues. Trimming pared 5 bases from V and 0 bases from J, leaving 17 bases between. The CDR3: CASSSHPGLISGANVLTF. In DNA form, the CDR3 reads TGTGCCAGCAGCTCCCACCCCGGCCTAATCTCTGGGGCCAACGTCCTGACTTTC.

A word on this clonotype: A clone one base away is much larger, so this may be a read error. This sequence joins TRBV12-3 or TRBV12-4 and TRBJ1-2; tentative D call: TRBD1 (5 bases). This CDR3 contains 13 residues. Here the CDR3 DNA reads TGTGCCGGCAGTTATCAGGGAAACTATGGCTACACCTTC. As protein: CAGSYQGNYGYTF.

Regarding this clonotype: Just one base apart from a much larger clone, this may be a read error. V gene TRBV19 combines with J gene TRBJ2-1; the D is unclear. The CDR3 sequence is 12 residues long. Germline CDR1 and CDR2: LNHDA and SQIVND (reference sequence). CDR3 bases: TGTGCCAGTAGTATTCGTGACAATGAGAAGTTCTTC. It yields the protein CASSIRDNEKFF.

Remarks on this clonotype: This sequence may be a read error, since a much larger clone differs from it by one base. V usage is TRBV7-6 and J usage is TRBJ2-4, with D hard to call. The better agreement between TRBJ2-7 and the DNA end casts doubt on the J call. Per the germline V gene, CDR1 is SGHVS and CDR2 is FNYEAQ. The CDR3 runs 13 residues. The CDR3 sequence is CVSSLGQEDEQYF. CDR3 nucleotide sequence: TGTGTCAGCAGCTTAGGCCAAGAGGACGAGCAGTACTTC.